This T cell receptor (beta chain) was profiled in a study of blood T cells in healthy people across ages. This clonotype was seen at least ten times. The authors ran a second PCR of about 6 to 12 cycles using a sample-barcoded 5' primer and a J-beta primer mix. Each CDR3 protein gets one entry after TCRdb re-called the 5' RACE reads with MiXCR. This sample carries 550,000 to 700,000 distinct CDR3 sequences, approximately 27% of them seen once, and the ten largest clones take approximately 17%. The V end lost 0 bases, the J end lost 0 bases, and 7 bases lay between the germline ends. Germline CDR1 is SQVTM and CDR2 is ANQGSEA. The CDR3 extends over 14 amino acids.

The chain links TRBV29-1 to TRBJ2-3; D unclear. The sequence was collected from a woman between 65 and 79 years old in good health. Sequencing used blood. CDR3 nucleotides: TGCAGCGTTGAAGAAGCAGGTAGCACAGATACGCAGTATTTT. This translates into CSVEEAGSTDTQYF.